The next 15 T cell receptor beta chains were all read from a single sample in a study of vaccination effects on CD4 cells after COVID-19. Antigen-specific CD4+ T cells were first expanded with viral peptide pools by the ViraFEST assay and only then sequenced. A roughly ten-day culture period preceded the isolation of CD4+ T cells. Two-dose BNT162b2 or mRNA-1273 vaccination was given to participants. Their antigens are not known. Profiled with immunoSEQ multiplex PCR; TCRdb holds only in-frame clones, not every one. The sample shows tens of thousands of clones, around 80% of them seen only once. Source: CD4+ T cells from PBMCs cultured with HCoV-NL63 spike peptides, taken after COVID-19 vaccination. The receptors originated from a human donor who received a COVID-19 vaccine. Some clones in this sample may be carry-over from other donors' samples.

The chain recombines TRBV6-6 with TRBJ2-1; D could derive from TRBD1 or TRBD2 (5 bases each). The CDR3 length is 12 residues. V was shortened by 5 bases and J by 8 bases, with 10 bases between the two germline ends. The germline CDR1 and CDR2 sequences are MNHNY and SVGAGI (reference sequence). CDR3 residues: CASSPVGDEQFF. The CDR3, as DNA: TGTGCCAGCAGTCCCGTGGGGGATGAGCAGTTCTTC.

The rearrangement uses TRBV11-1 and TRBJ2-5; 9 nucleotides match TRBD2. V lost 5 bases, J lost 4 bases, and 8 bases stayed unmatched. The V gene's germline CDR1 is SGHAT and CDR2 FQDESV (reference sequence). This CDR3 is built from 15 residues. CDR3 residues: CASSRAGGPSETQYF. The CDR3 DNA reads as TGTGCCAGCAGCCGTGCGGGGGGGCCTTCAGAGACCCAGTACTTC.

CDR3 region: CASSPPSGLNTEAFF. CDR3 in DNA: TGTGCCAGCTCACCACCTTCTGGGTTGAACACTGAAGCTTTCTTT. This chain uses TRBV18 with TRBJ1-1; D remains ambiguous. CDR3 length equals 15 residues. Trimming shortened V by 0 bases and J by 0 bases, and 8 bases separated the two germline ends. From germline, CDR1 is KGHSH and CDR2 LQKENI.

This clone was found once. This rearrangement joins TRBV7-2 to TRBJ1-2; D gene ambiguous. V was cut by 5 bases and J by 1 base, with 14 bases left in between. Germline values: CDR1 SGHTA, CDR2 FQGNSA. The CDR3 length is 15 residues. CDR3 nucleotide sequence: TGTGCCAGCAGCCCTGGGGTGGGGTATAACTATGGCTACACCTTC. Residues: CASSPGVGYNYGYTF.

This clone was detected only a few times. This sequence joins TRBV10-3 and TRBJ1-5; D gene uncertain. The CDR3 loop spans 16 amino acids. V lost 0 bases, J lost 7 bases, and 16 bases lay in between. Germline-derived CDR1 and CDR2 are ENHRY and SYGVKD. The CDR3 is CAISESTAADGQPQHF. Here the CDR3 DNA reads TGTGCCATCAGTGAGTCGACCGCCGCGGATGGGCAGCCCCAGCATTTT.

The chain combines TRBV30 with TRBJ1-6; possible D gene TRBD1, 5 bases. This CDR3 comprises 13 residues. CDR1 is GTSNPN, CDR2 SVGIG, per germline (reference sequence). Trimming shortened V by 1 base and J by 9 bases, and 10 bases separated the two germline ends. CDR3 residues: CAWSGQGTSPLHF. CDR3 coding DNA: TGTGCCTGGAGTGGGCAGGGAACTTCACCCCTCCACTTT.

This clone came up a few times. This chain links TRBV6-5 with TRBJ1-6; tentative D call: TRBD1 (5 bases). The V end was cut by 8 bases, the J end by 4 bases, with 9 bases between. The V gene's germline CDR1 is MNHEY and CDR2 SVGAGI. The CDR3 totals 13 residues. CDR3 region: CASGAKYNSPLHF. As DNA, the CDR3 is TGTGCCAGCGGGGCAAAATATAATTCACCCCTCCACTTT.

The CDR3 DNA sequence: TGTGCCAGCAGCCTTAGGAGTAATCAGCCCCAGCATTTT. Residues: CASSLRSNQPQHF. V is TRBV3-1 (or the pseudogene TRBV3-2) and J is TRBJ1-5; D not certain. The CDR3 contains 13 residues. V gave up 4 bases and J gave up 4 bases, with 8 bases separating them. Germline assignment: CDR1 LGHDT and CDR2 YNNKEL (reference sequence).

This clone was observed a single time. This chain connects TRBV2 to TRBJ2-7; D not certain. V lost 6 bases and J lost 5, with 8 bases in between. The germline V gene has CDR1 SNHLY and CDR2 FYNNEI. The CDR3 has 11 residues. CDR3 in DNA: TGTGCCAGCAGCGCCCTGGACGAGCAGTACGTC. Translating gives CASSALDEQYV.

The chain carries TRBV4-1 and TRBJ2-1; perhaps TRBD2 as D (6 bases). CDR3 size: 13 residues. V dropped 1 base and J dropped 6 bases, with 7 bases sitting between them. The germline V gene has CDR1 MGHRA and CDR2 YSYEKL. CDR3 sequence reads: CASSQAGVNEQFF. Written as DNA, the CDR3 is TGCGCCAGCAGCCAAGCGGGGGTCAATGAGCAGTTCTTC.

This chain links TRBV18 with TRBJ2-2; D may match TRBD1 or TRBD2 (5 bases each). There are 15 residues in the CDR3. V dropped 3 bases and J dropped 8 bases, with 16 bases sitting between them. Germline V gene data show CDR1 as KGHSH and CDR2 as LQKENI. CDR3 sequence: CASSPRDPSIGELFF. CDR3 coding DNA: TGTGCCAGCTCACCCCGGGACCCTAGCATTGGGGAGCTGTTTTTT.

The gene calls are TRBV5-1 and TRBJ2-5; 8 bases map to TRBD1. Per the germline V gene, CDR1 is SGHRS and CDR2 is YFSETQ. Trimming took 4 bases from V and 5 from J; bases not matched to a gene: 4. The CDR3 has 13 residues. The CDR3 protein is CASSRTGLETQYF. In DNA form, the CDR3 reads TGCGCCAGCAGCAGGACAGGGTTGGAGACCCAGTACTTC. The full variable domain, with the rest looked up from reference TRBV5-1 and TRBJ2-5, is KAGVTQTPRYLIKTRGQQVTLSCSPISGHRSVSWYQQTPGQGLQFLFEYFSETQRNKGNFPGRFSGRQFSNSRSEMNVSTLELGDSALYLCASSRTGLETQYFGPGTRLLVL.

The rearrangement uses TRBV4-2 and TRBJ1-6, with D unresolved. The V end was cut by 2 bases, the J end by 6 bases, with 11 bases between. The germline gives CDR1 LGHNA, CDR2 YNFKEQ. The CDR3 runs to 15 residues. The CDR3 nucleotides are TGTGCCAGCAGCCAAAGGGTGGGGAGTAATTCACCCCTCCACTTT. Its translation: CASSQRVGSNSPLHF.

The gene calls are TRBV7-8 and TRBJ2-7, with 11 bases lining up with TRBD2. The CDR3 loop spans 16 amino acids. J lost 5 bases, V lost 1 base, and 7 bases had no gene match. Germline V gene sequence: CDR1 SGHVS, CDR2 FQNEAQ. DNA of the CDR3: TGTGCCAGCAGCTTAGATTTTAGCGGGGGGGCGCACGAGCAGTACGTC. It is translated as CASSLDFSGGAHEQYV.

V gene TRBV5-5 combines with J gene TRBJ1-4; D might be TRBD1 (6 bases). The V gene's germline CDR1 is SGHKS and CDR2 YYEKEE (reference sequence). V lost 4 bases, J lost 8 bases, and 15 bases lay in between. There are 14 residues in the CDR3. The CDR3 sequence: CASSRGGVGEKLFF. The CDR3 DNA follows: TGTGCCAGCAGCCGAGGGGGGGTGGGCGAAAAACTGTTTTTT.